This is a list of T cell receptor beta chains from one sample in a study of blood T cell repertoires in COVID-19. The table came from immunoSEQ multiplex PCR; TCRdb's copy has only in-frame clones and leaves some out. Of 230,000 or so clones listed, roughly 80% are singletons. The sequencing input was PBMCs or T cells enriched from blood (not recorded which). Every receptor here comes from a man aged 50 to 60 who had recovered from COVID-19. Both conserved end residues are part of each CDR3. A D gene is named only where the DNA matches it firmly. The listing skips clone size in some rows; elsewhere it reads once, few, many or a size class.

TRBJ2-3	TRBD2	.	TRBV5-1	TGCGCCAGCAGCTCCAGCGGTAGTGGGAGGGGAGATACGCAGTATTTT	CASSSSGSGRGDTQYF
TRBJ1-2	TRBD1	.	TRBV30	TGTGCCTGGAGAGGACAGGGGGCGAGGGTTTATAACTATGGCTACACCTTC	CAWRGQGARVYNYGYTF
TRBJ1-2	.	.	TRBV19	TGTGCCAGTAGTCCCACCCCCGGGGGGCCACCGCCCGAGGGTGGCTACACCTTC	CASSPTPGGPPPEGGYTF
TRBJ1-1	.	.	TRBV18	TGTGCCAGCTCACCTGCAGGGTCGAACACTGAAGCTTTCTTT	CASSPAGSNTEAFF
TRBJ1-2	TRBD1	.	TRBV7-2	TGTGCCAGCAGCTCCTTGGGACAGGGGAACTATGGCTACACCTTC	CASSSLGQGNYGYTF
TRBJ1-1	.	.	TRBV6-5	TGTGCCAGCAGTTACAACAGACCGAACACTGAAGCTTTCTTT	CASSYNRPNTEAFF
TRBJ2-7	TRBD1	.	TRBV5-1	TGCGCCAGCAGCCCCAACGGGGACAGCTACGAGCAGTACTTC	CASSPNGDSYEQYF
TRBJ1-4	.	.	TRBV5-6	TGTGCCAGCAGAGAGGGACACCCAGGGGCGCATGAAAAACTGTTTTTT	CASREGHPGAHEKLFF
TRBJ2-3	TRBD2	.	TRBV27	TGTGCCAGCAGTTCATGGAAACGGACTAGCCCCACAGATACGCAGTATTTT	CASSSWKRTSPTDTQYF
TRBJ1-1	TRBD1	.	TRBV6-2/TRBV6-3	TGTGCCAGCAGTTACTCGGTTGACAGGGTAGAAGCTTTCTTT	CASSYSVDRVEAFF
TRBJ2-5	TRBD1	.	TRBV18	TGTGCCAGCTCAATGGGACAGCAAGAGACCCAGTACTTC	CASSMGQQETQYF
TRBJ2-6	TRBD2	few	TRBV18	TGTGCCAGCTCGAGGGACTACGGGACCGATAGCTCTGGGGCCAACGTCCTGACTTTC	CASSRDYGTDSSGANVLTF
TRBJ2-7	.	.	TRBV6-5	TGTGCCAGCAGTTACGGTTCTGAGGAGCAGTACTTC	CASSYGSEEQYF
TRBJ2-7	TRBD2	once	TRBV16	TGTGCCAGCAGCCGGGCGGGAGGTACCTACGAGCAGTACTTC	CASSRAGGTYEQYF
TRBJ1-6	TRBD1	.	TRBV19	TGTGCCAGCGGGGACAGGGGAAATTCACCCCTCCACTTT	CASGDRGNSPLHF
TRBJ2-7	TRBD1	few	TRBV28	TGTGCCAGCAGTTTAACGGACAGGGTGAGGAAGTACTTC	CASSLTDRVRKYF
TRBJ1-2	.	.	TRBV9	TGTGCCAGCAGCTCGTCCCTCTACAGGCCGCAGGGCTACACCTTC	CASSSSLYRPQGYTF
TRBJ1-2	TRBD1	.	TRBV10-3	TGTGCCATCAGTGGGACAGGGGAGGGCTACACCTTC	CAISGTGEGYTF
TRBJ2-1	.	once	TRBV11-2	TGTGCCAGCAGGGACTATTACAATGAGCAGTTCTTC	CASRDYYNEQFF
TRBJ1-1	.	.	TRBV30	TGTGCCTGGAGTGTCCAGGGTGAAGCTTTCTTT	CAWSVQGEAFF
TRBJ2-7	.	.	TRBV5-3	TGTCCGCGCCACCCAAACTGGGCTGACTACGAGCAGTACTTC	CPRHPNWADYEQYF
TRBJ1-1	.	once	TRBV5-1	TGCGCCAGCAGCTTGGTGCCAGGGGCCACTGAAGCTTTCTTT	CASSLVPGATEAFF
TRBJ2-5	.	.	TRBV23-1	TGCGCCAGCAGTCTGGTACCCGGATCCGGGAAAGAGACCCAGTACTTC	CASSLVPGSGKETQYF
TRBJ1-4	.	.	TRBV7-2	TGTGCCAGCAGCTTAGCCCTCAGGGGAACTAATGAAAAACTGTTTTTT	CASSLALRGTNEKLFF
TRBJ2-7	.	few	TRBV18	TGTGCCACCGCCAGCCAGGGGGAGCAGTACTTC	CATASQGEQYF
TRBJ1-2	TRBD1	.	TRBV2	TGTGCCAGCAGTGCGGGACAGGGGGTTGGCTACACCTTC	CASSAGQGVGYTF